This TCR beta chain was retrieved from a study of early T cells in non-severe SARS-CoV-2 infection. Study background: The sequenced material was bulk RNA from unsorted whole blood, and its chains were unpaired. Study outcomes and limitations: Matching with VDJdb favored anti-spike CD8 responses (missing private and CD4 specificities).

The CDR3 contains 13 residues. Germline values: CDR1 SGHTA, CDR2 FQGNSA. Trimming at V came to 5 bases and at J to 10 bases, leaving 8 bases not matched to a gene. Many counts were recorded for this clonotype. Its matching antigen is unknown. Each single cDNA molecule received a unique molecular identifier. TCRdb recomputed calls from the 5' RACE reads with MiXCR, one row per CDR3 protein. The sample yields about 100,000 distinct CDR3 sequences, about 13% seen once. Sequencing was carried out using whole blood. The chain joins TRBV7-2 to TRBJ1-1, with 9 positions matching TRBD1. This clonotype originated in an adult who was a healthcare worker with PCR-confirmed SARS-CoV-2 infection or an uninfected control (not recorded which). Here the CDR3 reads CASSIRDRVGAFF. The CDR3 DNA sequence: TGTGCCAGCAGCATCCGGGACAGGGTTGGAGCTTTCTTT. Full variable domain (missing parts from reference TRBV7-2 and TRBJ1-1): GAGVSQSPSNKVTEKGKDVELRCDPISGHTALYWYRQSLGQGLEFLIYFQGNSAPDKSGLPSDRFSAERTGGSVSTLTIQRTQQEDSAVYLCASSIRDRVGAFFGQGTRLTVV.